The 3 T cell receptor beta chains reported below all come from one sample, sequenced in a study of response to subunit inactivated influenza vaccine. One entry per CDR3 protein, called by TCRdb with MiXCR from the RT-PCR reads. The profile covers roughly 500,000 distinct CDR3 sequences, with 20% to 25% appearing a single time and under 3.5% taken by the ten largest. These sequences were also reported in another study, on T cells expressing NK-cell markers. From that report: With UMIs, 5'RACE template switching was used to make TCR beta cDNA.

This specimen was CD4+ T cells sorted from PBMCs, taken approximately 12 days after vaccination. Receptors originate from a man aged 45-65 years who received an inactivated influenza vaccine.

The chain uses TRBV5-1 and TRBJ2-7, with D perhaps TRBD2 (6 bases). This CDR3 region has 14 residues. The germline V gene encodes CDR1 SGHRS and CDR2 YFSETQ. Trimming removed 0 bases at V and 5 bases at J, with 12 bases between. The CDR3 coding sequence is TGCGCCAGCAGCTTGGGGAGGGTTCAAGACGAGCAGTACTTC. Translation gives CASSLGRVQDEQYF. Looking up the rest from reference TRBV5-1 and TRBJ2-7 gives the full variable domain: KAGVTQTPRYLIKTRGQQVTLSCSPISGHRSVSWYQQTPGQGLQFLFEYFSETQRNKGNFPGRFSGRQFSNSRSEMNVSTLELGDSALYLCASSLGRVQDEQYFGPGTRLTVT.

This chain uses TRBV5-1 with TRBJ2-1; the match to TRBD2 covers 10 bases. The CDR3 spans 14 residues. CDR1 is SGHRS, CDR2 YFSETQ, per germline. The J segment lost 7 bases and the V segment lost 5 bases, leaving 6 bases of the junction unmatched. The CDR3 loop reads CASRAGLANNEQFF. The DNA of the CDR3 is TGCGCCAGCAGAGCGGGACTAGCGAATAATGAGCAGTTCTTC.

This chain connects TRBV11-2 to TRBJ2-7, with no clear D. Germline V CDR1 and CDR2: SGHAT, FQNNGV. V lost 7 bases, J lost 0 bases, and 7 bases lay in between. This CDR3 region has 12 residues. In DNA form, the CDR3 reads TGTGCCAGCACACCCAACTCCTACGAGCAGTACTTC. Encoded protein: CASTPNSYEQYF.